The clone carrying this TCR beta chain was observed once. The antigen remains unidentified. This CDR3 is also generated by other DNA sequences in the sample. As processed by the authors: Junction-only sequences without quality scores were provided by ImmunoSEQ, so filtering was different. Sequencing was performed with immunoSEQ multiplex PCR; in TCRdb, only in-frame clones are kept and a portion is missing. V and J calls plus clone size are reproduced from that table; the DNA served to infer D and trimming. The sample includes hundreds of thousands of clones, more than 70% of them seen just once. These data originate in a study of shared clonotypes between healthy human individuals. This CDR3 has 14 residues. The V gene lost 2 bases and the J gene lost 1 base, with 8 bases spanning the gap. Germline V gene lookup returns CDR1 KGHSH and CDR2 LQKENI. General study results and limits: Naive CD4 clonotype sharing across a few donors was 4.5% to 6%.

Naive CD4+ cells were CD45RA-selected; the remaining cells were memory. This sequence originates from a woman in her twenties or thirties in good health. The V gene is TRBV18, the J gene TRBJ1-1, with a possible D match to TRBD1 (5 bases). The material sequenced was memory CD4+ T cells sorted from blood. Noted subset: CD45RA-negative fraction. Written as DNA, the CDR3 is TGTGCCAGCTCACCAGGAGGGGCGAACACTGAAGCTTTCTTT. Protein: CASSPGGANTEAFF.